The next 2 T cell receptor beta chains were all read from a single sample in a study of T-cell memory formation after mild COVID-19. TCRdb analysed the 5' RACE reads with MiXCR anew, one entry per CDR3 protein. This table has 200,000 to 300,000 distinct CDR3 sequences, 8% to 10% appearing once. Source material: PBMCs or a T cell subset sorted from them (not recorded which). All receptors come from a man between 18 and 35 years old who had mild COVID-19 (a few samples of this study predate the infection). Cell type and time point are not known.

In DNA form, the CDR3 reads TGTGCCAGCACGGAGAGGGGGTTCTCCGAGCAGTACGTC. Amino acids: CASTERGFSEQYV. The genes are TRBV3-1 and TRBJ2-7; D possibly corresponds to TRBD1 (6 bases). Germline assignment: CDR1 LGHDT and CDR2 YNNKEL (reference sequence). The V and J ends lost 7 bases and 6 bases respectively, with 16 bases between them. The CDR3 sequence is 13 residues long.

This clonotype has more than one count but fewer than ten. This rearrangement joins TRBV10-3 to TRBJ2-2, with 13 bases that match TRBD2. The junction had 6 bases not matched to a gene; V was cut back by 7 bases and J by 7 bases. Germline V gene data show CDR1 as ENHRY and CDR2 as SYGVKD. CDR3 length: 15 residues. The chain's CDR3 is CAITRTSGGGGELFF. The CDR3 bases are TGTGCCATCACCCGGACTAGCGGGGGAGGCGGGGAGCTGTTTTTT.